The 27 T cell receptor beta chains in this list originate from one sample, sequenced in a study of blood T cell repertoires in COVID-19. The method was immunoSEQ multiplex PCR; TCRdb's version includes in-frame clones alone and lacks a portion of them. This table has under 300,000 clones, approximately 90% appearing once. Sequences were obtained from peripheral blood. All receptors derive from a woman between 25 and 40 years old with active or convalescent COVID-19.

V gene TRBV7-2 combines with J gene TRBJ2-2, with 9 bases matching TRBD2. Germline lookup yields CDR1 SGHTA and CDR2 FQGNSA. The CDR3 totals 15 residues. The V and J ends lost 8 bases and 7 bases, in that order; junction bases with no gene match: 11. This CDR3 reads CASAWAGGQSGELFF. The DNA of the CDR3 is TGTGCCAGCGCCTGGGCGGGGGGGCAGAGCGGGGAGCTGTTTTTT. Full variable domain (missing parts from reference TRBV7-2 and TRBJ2-2): GAGVSQSPSNKVTEKGKDVELRCDPISGHTALYWYRQSLGQGLEFLIYFQGNSAPDKSGLPSDRFSAERTGGSVSTLTIQRTQQEDSAVYLCASAWAGGQSGELFFGEGSRLTVL.

This clone was found a few times. The chain recombines TRBV12-3 or TRBV12-4 with TRBJ2-7, with D uncertain. Trimming stripped 0 bases from V and 5 bases from J, with 8 bases between. The CDR3 is made up of 13 amino acids. CDR3 sequence reads: CASSLATLNEQYF. The CDR3 bases are TGTGCCAGCAGTTTAGCTACCCTAAACGAGCAGTACTTC.

The genes are TRBV19 and TRBJ2-2, with 10 bases lining up with TRBD1. The CDR3 extends over 17 amino acids. CDR1 and CDR2 from the germline V gene are LNHDA and SQIVND (reference sequence). After removal of 3 bases from V and 7 bases from J, the junction contained 11 bases not matched to a gene. The CDR3 DNA sequence: TGTGCCAGTAGTATGTGGGGGACAGGGGATCGAATCGGGGAGCTGTTTTTT. Translation gives CASSMWGTGDRIGELFF.

The chain uses TRBV2 and TRBJ1-1; D gene uncertain. The V and J ends lost 6 bases and 1 base respectively, with 9 bases between them. From germline, CDR1 is SNHLY and CDR2 FYNNEI. This CDR3 has 13 residues. In DNA form, the CDR3 reads TGTGCCAGCAGGGGCTCGGCGAACACTGAAGCTTTCTTT. This sequence encodes CASRGSANTEAFF.

The chain links TRBV7-2 to TRBJ1-5; D ambiguous. The CDR3 runs 13 residues. V dropped 2 bases and J dropped 6 bases, with 8 bases sitting between them. From germline, CDR1 is SGHTA and CDR2 FQGNSA. CDR3 loop: CASSLLGGQPQHF. CDR3 coding DNA: TGTGCCAGCAGCTTACTAGGCGGTCAGCCCCAGCATTTT.

The chain uses TRBV23-1 and TRBJ1-3; D gene uncertain. TRBV23-1 is identified as an open reading frame with a role that is uncertain. V lost 0 bases and J lost 0, with 21 bases in between. The CDR3 has 20 amino acids. The CDR3 DNA sequence: TGCGCCAGCAGTCAATCGAATCGTGGAGTGGAACACCTCTCTGGAAACACCATATATTTT. Residues: CASSQSNRGVEHLSGNTIYF.

DNA for the CDR3: TGTGCCAGCAGCCCGGGGGTTGGCGGTACGCAGTATTTT. Translated, it gives CASSPGVGGTQYF. The chain combines TRBV11-1 with TRBJ2-3; TRBD2 is a possible D gene (6 bases). The V end was cut by 5 bases, the J end by 8 bases, with 14 bases between. The CDR3 has 13 amino acids. The germline V gene has CDR1 SGHAT and CDR2 FQDESV (reference sequence).

As DNA, the CDR3 is TGTGCCAGCAGCGTAGAAACAGGGGGCTACGAGCAGTACTTC. Its translation is CASSVETGGYEQYF. The chain uses TRBV9 and TRBJ2-7; TRBD1 matches 8 bases. The CDR3 length is 14 residues. Per germline, CDR1 SGDLS and CDR2 YYNGEE. Unmatched junction bases numbered 2, after V lost 0 bases and J lost 3 bases.

The chain recombines TRBV6-1 with TRBJ2-3, with D possibly being TRBD2 (6 bases). The germline V gene encodes CDR1 MNHNS and CDR2 SASEGT. Trimming left V 0 bases short and J 7 bases short, with 8 bases between. The CDR3 contains 13 residues. The CDR3 nucleotides are TGTGCCAGCAGTGAAGCAGGGAGGAATACGCAGTATTTT. The encoded protein is CASSEAGRNTQYF.

The chain uses TRBV15 and TRBJ1-5; 7 bases are shared with TRBD1. CDR3 length equals 14 residues. Germline trimming cut 0 bases from V and 6 bases from J; bases unmatched to any gene: 2. The germline V gene has CDR1 LNHNV and CDR2 YYDKDF (reference sequence). The CDR3 spells CATSRDRGFQPQHF. The CDR3 bases are TGTGCCACCAGCAGAGACAGGGGGTTTCAGCCCCAGCATTTT. Supplemented by reference TRBV15 and TRBJ1-5, the full variable domain reads DAMVIQNPRYQVTQFGKPVTLSCSQTLNHNVMYWYQQKSSQAPKLLFHYYDKDFNNEADTPDNFQSRRPNTSFCFLDIRSPGLGDTAMYLCATSRDRGFQPQHFGDGTRLSIL.

This chain uses TRBV14 with TRBJ2-5; D uncertain. The CDR3 totals 14 residues. V lost 3 bases and J 7 bases, leaving 15 bases between the germline ends. Looked up from germline, CDR1 is SGHDN and CDR2 is FVKESK. The CDR3 loop reads CASSHESSFGTQYF. The CDR3 DNA follows: TGTGCCAGCAGCCATGAGTCGAGTTTCGGGACCCAGTACTTC.

V and J are TRBV7-9 and TRBJ2-7; 7 bases fit TRBD1. The CDR3 has 13 residues. V lost 6 bases, J lost 3 bases, and 5 bases stayed unmatched. The germline V gene has CDR1 SEHNR and CDR2 FQNEAQ (reference sequence). The CDR3 spells CASRRQGDYEQYF. Written as DNA, the CDR3 is TGTGCCAGCAGGAGACAGGGCGACTACGAGCAGTACTTC.

The chain is built from TRBV7-2 and TRBJ1-5; 7 bases are shared with TRBD1. V trimming: 5 bases; J trimming: 8 bases; junction bases outside the gene matches: 6. CDR3 length: 13 amino acids. Germline CDR1 SGHTA, CDR2 FQGNSA. The CDR3 here is CASSVQGREPQHF. Here the CDR3 DNA reads TGTGCCAGCAGCGTACAGGGGCGGGAGCCCCAGCATTTT.

This chain joins TRBV7-2 and TRBJ1-1; TRBD1 matches at 7 bases. Germline assignment: CDR1 SGHTA and CDR2 FQGNSA. The CDR3 runs 15 residues. With V trimmed by 6 bases and J by 1 base, 8 bases remained unmatched. The CDR3, as DNA: TGTGCCAGCAGGCTCCGACAGGGAGAGAACACTGAAGCTTTCTTT. It yields the protein CASRLRQGENTEAFF. The entire variable domain, with the rest obtained from reference TRBV7-2 and TRBJ1-1, is as follows: GAGVSQSPSNKVTEKGKDVELRCDPISGHTALYWYRQSLGQGLEFLIYFQGNSAPDKSGLPSDRFSAERTGGSVSTLTIQRTQQEDSAVYLCASRLRQGENTEAFFGQGTRLTVV.

V and J are TRBV5-1 and TRBJ1-1; TRBD1 might be the D (5 bases). This CDR3 comprises 14 residues. Trimming removed 4 bases at V and 1 base at J, with 11 bases between. Germline CDR1 reads SGHRS; CDR2 reads YFSETQ. DNA of the CDR3: TGCGCCAGCAGCCCACAGGCTTCGAACACTGAAGCTTTCTTT. Its protein product is CASSPQASNTEAFF. Based on the CDR3 plus reference TRBV5-1 and TRBJ1-1, the full variable domain is KAGVTQTPRYLIKTRGQQVTLSCSPISGHRSVSWYQQTPGQGLQFLFEYFSETQRNKGNFPGRFSGRQFSNSRSEMNVSTLELGDSALYLCASSPQASNTEAFFGQGTRLTVV.

This chain joins TRBV28 and TRBJ2-2; D may be TRBD2 (6 bases). The V end was cut by 6 bases, the J end by 6 bases, with 14 bases between. Germline assignment: CDR1 MDHEN and CDR2 SYDVKM. The CDR3 extends over 14 amino acids. CDR3 bases: TGTGCCAGCAGACCGGGTGGAGGGCCCGGGGAGCTGTTTTTT. Translated: CASRPGGGPGELFF.

This chain links TRBV10-1 with TRBJ1-1, with D unresolved. The CDR3 has 16 amino acids. The germline gives CDR1 WNHNN, CDR2 SYGVQD (reference sequence). The germline V and J ends were trimmed by 3 bases and 4 bases, with 18 bases remaining between them. The CDR3 DNA is TGCGCCAGCAGTGACTCTCACGACCAGGCTGGCACTGAAGCTTTCTTT. The encoded protein is CASSDSHDQAGTEAFF.

The chain joins TRBV29-1 to TRBJ1-3; a weak D match, TRBD1 (6 bases). CDR1 and CDR2 (germline): SQVTM, ANQGSEA. CDR3 length equals 14 residues. Trimming took off 6 bases at V and 0 bases at J, with 12 bases between the two ends. CDR3 bases: TGCAGCGTGAGGGGGGGAAGCTCTGGAAACACCATATATTTT. This translates into CSVRGGSSGNTIYF.

This clone was seen once. CDR3 bases: TGTGCCAGCAGCTTACTTCAGGGGGGTGGCACTGAAGCTTTCTTT. Amino acid sequence: CASSLLQGGGTEAFF. The V and J genes are TRBV7-8 and TRBJ1-1, with 7 bases fitting TRBD1. The V segment lost 2 bases and the J segment 4 bases; nucleotides outside the gene matches: 7. The CDR3 has 15 residues. Looked up from germline, CDR1 is SGHVS and CDR2 is FQNEAQ.

The rearrangement links TRBV19 to TRBJ2-3, with a tentative D call TRBD1 (6 bases). Germline lookup yields CDR1 LNHDA and CDR2 SQIVND (reference sequence). Trimming took 0 bases from V and 2 from J, leaving 9 bases between them. The CDR3 extends over 15 amino acids. CDR3 in amino acids: CASSIEDRSTDTQYF. CDR3 DNA sequence: TGTGCCAGTAGTATAGAAGACAGGTCCACAGATACGCAGTATTTT.

This clone appeared once. The chain recombines TRBV7-2 with TRBJ2-5, with TRBD1 identical over 7 bases. Germline assignment: CDR1 SGHTA and CDR2 FQGNSA. There are 15 residues in the CDR3. J was trimmed by 4 bases and V by 1 base; bases with no gene match: 6. The CDR3 bases are TGTGCCAGCAGCTTAGTGACCCGACAGGGAGAGACCCAGTACTTC. Translation: CASSLVTRQGETQYF.

The chain is built from TRBV19 and TRBJ1-3, with a possible D match to TRBD1 (5 bases). Germline V CDR1 and CDR2: LNHDA, SQIVND (reference sequence). Trimming took 7 bases from V and 0 from J, leaving 10 bases between them. The length of the CDR3 is 14 residues. The CDR3 DNA is TGTGCCAGTAAGACAGCGAGCTCTGGAAACACCATATATTTT. Protein product: CASKTASSGNTIYF.

The gene calls are TRBV6-5 and TRBJ2-7, with D maybe TRBD1 (5 bases). CDR1 is MNHEY and CDR2 is SVGAGI in the germline V gene. Deletions cut 6 bases from V and 2 bases from J, with 17 bases between. The CDR3 loop spans 15 amino acids. CDR3 coding DNA: TGTGCCAGCAGCGCCGACCACAGGCCACCCTACGAGCAGTACTTC. It encodes CASSADHRPPYEQYF.

J is TRBJ1-6 and V is TRBV7-8, with TRBD1 matching 10 bases. V shed 5 bases and J 10 bases; nucleotides not matched to a gene: 8. This CDR3 spans 15 amino acids. Germline V gene lookup returns CDR1 SGHVS and CDR2 FQNEAQ. The CDR3 loop reads CASSKGTGAGSPLHF. In DNA form, the CDR3 reads TGTGCCAGCAGCAAAGGGACAGGGGCAGGGTCACCCCTCCACTTT.

This clone was picked up many times. Other nucleotide sequences in the sample specify the same CDR3. The chain couples TRBV4-3 to TRBJ2-3; 12 nucleotides match TRBD2. The length of the CDR3 is 16 residues. The trim removed 0 bases at V and 4 bases at J, leaving 2 bases unmatched. CDR1 and CDR2 (germline): LGHNA, YSLEER. The DNA for the CDR3 is TGCGCCAGCAGCCAAGATCTAGCGGGGGGGCCAGATACGCAGTATTTT. Translating it yields CASSQDLAGGPDTQYF.

This chain connects TRBV6-2 or TRBV6-3 to TRBJ2-5; 9 positions match TRBD1. V lost 4 bases, J lost 5 bases, and 14 bases stayed unmatched. This CDR3 is built from 17 residues. Looked up from germline, CDR1 is MNHEY and CDR2 is SVGEGT. CDR3 amino acids: CASSSLNNRGRGETQYF. The CDR3 coding sequence is TGTGCCAGCAGTTCCCTCAATAACAGGGGGCGCGGGGAGACCCAGTACTTC.

The rearrangement links TRBV5-1 to TRBJ2-5; the D is unclear. The germline CDR1 and CDR2 sequences are SGHRS and YFSETQ. V lost 2 bases, J lost 2 bases, and 10 bases lay in between. CDR3 length equals 14 residues. The CDR3 sequence is CASSFGLQQETQYF. CDR3 sequence (DNA): TGCGCCAGCAGCTTTGGGCTACAACAAGAGACCCAGTACTTC.